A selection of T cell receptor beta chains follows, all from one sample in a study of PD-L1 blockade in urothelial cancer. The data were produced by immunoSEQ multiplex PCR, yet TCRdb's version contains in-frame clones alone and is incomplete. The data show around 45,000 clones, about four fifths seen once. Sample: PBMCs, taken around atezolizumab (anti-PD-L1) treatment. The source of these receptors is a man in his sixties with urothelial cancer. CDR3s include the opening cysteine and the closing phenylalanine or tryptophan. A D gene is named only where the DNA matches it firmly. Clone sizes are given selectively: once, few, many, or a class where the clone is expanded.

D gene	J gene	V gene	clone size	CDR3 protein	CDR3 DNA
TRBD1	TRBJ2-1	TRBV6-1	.	CASNRDSYNEQFF	TGTGCCAGCAACCGGGACAGCTACAATGAGCAGTTCTTC
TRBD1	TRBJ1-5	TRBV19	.	CASSIVLQGGQPQHF	TGTGCCAGTAGTATAGTTCTACAGGGGGGTCAGCCCCAGCATTTT
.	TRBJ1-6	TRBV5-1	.	CASSRAGVYNSPLHF	TGCGCCAGCAGCCGAGCGGGGGTCTATAATTCACCCCTCCACTTT
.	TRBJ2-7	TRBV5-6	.	CASSLTGYYEQYF	TGTGCCAGCAGCCTCACAGGGTACTACGAGCAGTACTTC
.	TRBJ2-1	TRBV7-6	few	CASSNEGSRQFF	TGTGCCAGCAGCAATGAAGGTAGCCGGCAGTTCTTC
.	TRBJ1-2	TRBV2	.	CASRKQGNYGYTF	TGTGCCAGCAGGAAACAGGGAAACTATGGCTACACCTTC
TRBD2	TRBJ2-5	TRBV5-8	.	CASSLDQAGGGETQYF	TGTGCCAGCAGCTTGGATCAGGCGGGGGGCGGAGAGACCCAGTACTTC
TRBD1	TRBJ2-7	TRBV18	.	CASSFGTGKVDEQYF	TGTGCCAGCTCTTTCGGGACAGGGAAGGTTGACGAGCAGTACTTC
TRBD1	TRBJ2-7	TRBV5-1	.	CASSLRQGAYEQYF	TGCGCCAGCAGCTTGAGGCAGGGGGCCTACGAGCAGTACTTC
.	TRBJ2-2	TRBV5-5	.	CASSLTGSANTGELFF	TGTGCCAGCAGCTTGACAGGGTCCGCGAACACCGGGGAGCTGTTTTTT
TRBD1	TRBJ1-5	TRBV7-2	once	CASSADREGQPQHF	TGTGCCAGCAGCGCGGACAGGGAAGGCCAGCCCCAGCATTTT
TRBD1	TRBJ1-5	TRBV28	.	CASSSTWDRGSQSPQHF	TGTGCCAGCAGCTCAACCTGGGACAGGGGGAGCCAGTCGCCCCAGCATTTT
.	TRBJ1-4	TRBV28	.	CASSAQDPGWEKLFF	TGTGCCAGCAGTGCTCAAGATCCAGGGTGGGAAAAACTGTTTTTT
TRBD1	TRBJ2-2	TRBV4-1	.	CASSQDSGQGNTGELFF	TGCGCCAGCAGCCAAGATTCGGGACAGGGGAACACCGGGGAGCTGTTTTTT
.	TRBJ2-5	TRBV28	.	CASKSRRGETQYF	TGTGCCAGCAAGTCCAGGAGGGGAGAGACCCAGTACTTC
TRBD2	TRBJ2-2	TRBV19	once	CASQGRAELFF	TGTGCCAGTCAAGGGAGGGCGGAGCTGTTTTTT
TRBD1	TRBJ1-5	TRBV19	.	CASSIDSRGSQPQHF	TGTGCCAGTAGTATAGATTCCAGGGGGAGTCAGCCCCAGCATTTT
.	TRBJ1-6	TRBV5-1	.	CASSLAQGSGNSPLHF	TGCGCCAGCAGCTTGGCACAGGGTTCGGGTAATTCACCCCTCCACTTT
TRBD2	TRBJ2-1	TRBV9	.	CASSVVAGRLDEQFF	TGTGCCAGCAGCGTAGTAGCGGGGCGCCTCGATGAGCAGTTCTTC
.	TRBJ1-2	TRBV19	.	CASKQDLYGYTF	TGTGCCAGCAAACAGGACCTCTATGGCTACACCTTC
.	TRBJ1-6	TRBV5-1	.	CASSPTGSGSPLHF	TGCGCCAGCAGCCCTACAGGGAGTGGTTCACCCCTCCACTTT
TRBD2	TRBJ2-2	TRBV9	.	CASSPRASGNTGELFF	TGTGCCAGCAGCCCCCGGGCTAGCGGGAACACCGGGGAGCTGTTTTTT
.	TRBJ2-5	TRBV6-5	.	CASSSPGAETQYF	TGTGCCAGCAGTTCCCCAGGGGCAGAGACCCAGTACTTC
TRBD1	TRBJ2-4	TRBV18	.	CASSRGTGRADAKNIQYF	TGTGCCAGCTCACGAGGGACAGGGCGAGCCGACGCCAAAAACATTCAGTACTTC
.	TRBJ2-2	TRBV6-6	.	CASKQGAGELFF	TGTGCCAGCAAACAGGGAGCCGGGGAGCTGTTTTTT
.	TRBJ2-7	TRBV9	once	CASSVGEERGYEQYF	TGTGCCAGCAGCGTAGGTGAGGAACGGGGTTACGAGCAGTACTTC
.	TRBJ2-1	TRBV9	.	CASSVRGGIEQFF	TGTGCCAGCAGCGTAAGGGGGGGTATTGAGCAGTTCTTC
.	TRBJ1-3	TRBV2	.	CASSPDSISGNTIYF	TGTGCCAGCAGTCCCGACAGTATCTCTGGAAACACCATATATTTT
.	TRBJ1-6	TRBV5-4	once	CASSLAPPGVYNSPLHF	TGTGCCAGCAGCTTGGCCCCACCGGGGGTATATAATTCACCCCTCCACTTT
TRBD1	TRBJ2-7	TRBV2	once	CASSGGDRGLEQYF	TGTGCCAGCAGTGGGGGGGACAGGGGGCTAGAGCAGTACTTC
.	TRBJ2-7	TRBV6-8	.	CVSRQKAAYEQYF	TGTGTTAGCAGGCAGAAGGCGGCATACGAGCAGTACTTC
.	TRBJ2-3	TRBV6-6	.	CASSGRIPDTQYF	TGTGCCAGCAGTGGCAGAATCCCAGATACGCAGTATTTT
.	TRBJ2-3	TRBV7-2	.	CASSLPGRTDTQYF	TGTGCCAGCAGCTTACCAGGGCGCACAGATACGCAGTATTTT
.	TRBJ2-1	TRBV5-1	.	CASSLFPRVDNEQFF	TGCGCCAGCAGCTTGTTTCCGCGGGTGGACAATGAGCAGTTCTTC
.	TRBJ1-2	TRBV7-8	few	CASSLARRFDYGYTF	TGTGCCAGCAGCTTAGCTAGGAGGTTTGACTATGGCTACACCTTC
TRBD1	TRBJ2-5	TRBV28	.	CASKRTGQETQYF	TGTGCCAGCAAAAGGACAGGTCAAGAGACCCAGTACTTC
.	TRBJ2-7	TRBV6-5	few	CASRDRTNEQYF	TGTGCCAGCCGAGACAGGACCAACGAGCAGTACTTC
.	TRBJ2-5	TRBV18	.	CASSPETAVETQYF	TGTGCCAGCTCACCGGAAACAGCCGTAGAGACCCAGTACTTC
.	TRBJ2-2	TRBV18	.	CASSPDRNTGELFF	TGTGCCAGCTCACCCGACAGGAACACCGGGGAGCTGTTTTTT
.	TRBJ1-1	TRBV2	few	CASSVSEAFF	TGTGCCAGCAGTGTCTCTGAAGCTTTCTTT
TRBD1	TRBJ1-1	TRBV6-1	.	CASSPDRRLSEAFF	TGTGCCAGCAGTCCGGACAGGAGGCTTTCTGAAGCTTTCTTT
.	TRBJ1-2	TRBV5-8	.	CASSFRPGTAANYGYTF	TGTGCCAGCAGCTTTAGACCTGGGACTGCTGCTAACTATGGCTACACCTTC